This TCR beta chain was recorded in a study of T cell responses to AZD1222 COVID-19 vaccine (TCRdb year 2021). Describing the broader study: AZD1222 recipients with second doses at about 4 weeks or about 12 weeks were pooled, because spike-specific TCR depth and breadth did not differ between schedules. TCR sequencing was performed for more than 230 trial participants, of whom some 200 were given two doses of AZD1222 and around 25 were given two doses of MenACWY control vaccine. Trial participants were enrolled into age subgroups of 18-55, 56-69 and 70-plus years, which contained approximately 150, 28 and 58 TCR-sequenced participants, respectively. Study-wide findings and limitations: Nearly half of unique spike-specific TCRs reportedly recognized epitopes outside regions mutated in the B.1.351 and B.1.1.7 variants. The 56-69-year group was small, and its depth increase did not reach significance, likely because of low power. Conclusions about previously exposed vaccinees are limited because only six or seven AZD1222 recipients were SARS-CoV-2 seropositive at baseline. No day 14 peak-response samples were available, so repertoires were characterized only after the peak T cell response. A significant rise in spike-specific TCR breadth and depth was observed after two AZD1222 doses relative to day 0 and relative to MenACWY recipients. The vaccine-associated CD4 TCRs covered the entire spike protein, and the dominant responses fell in regions 160-218 and 743-854. Most participants were white British and females outnumbered males, and the authors suggested that clonal diversity may have been underestimated.

In the case of this clone: What antigen it recognizes has not been identified. One base away there is no much larger clone; base qualities are not given.

The CDR3 regions of human TCRbeta chains were analyzed by immunosequencing. The authors processed their data as follows. TCRs in the repertoires were matched against a reference library of SARS-CoV-2-specific TCRs that had been generated with the MIRA antigen-specificity platform. Breadth was defined as the fraction of unique TCRs that were SARS-CoV-2-associated. Depth was defined as the fraction of total T cells that were SARS-CoV-2-associated. Using the MIRA data, each spike-specific TCR was mapped to the spike region that the TCR reacts to and placed in a CD4 or CD8 class. Log10-transformed breadth and depth values were compared by one-way ANOVA with Sidak's multiple comparisons tests. TCRdb took over this immuneACCESS table, retaining in-frame rearrangements with V and J assigned. Such tables are incomplete; in checked studies, under half of the missing clones stem from an unresolved V gene, and the remainder is unexplained. V and J calls plus clone size are reproduced from that table; the DNA served to infer D and trimming. The sample has 90,000 to 120,000 clones on record, 89% of them singletons. Less than 8% of the sample lies in the top ten.

V loses 1 base, J loses 11 bases, and the germline ends lie 11 bases apart. The cysteine opens and the phenylalanine closes a CDR3 of 12 amino acids. Only CDR3 DNA is held: 36 bases, read in frame from base 1. As encoded in the germline V gene (reference sequence), CDR1 is SEHNR while CDR2 is FQNEAQ. According to the study, the label for this sample's time point signals: baseline before first vaccination. Samples from vaccinated people were obtained from the UK trials COV001 and COV002, which included a single-blind randomized controlled phase 2/3 trial of AZD1222 (ChAdOx1 nCoV-19) in healthy adults. Trial participant PBMC samples were collected at day 0 and day 28 after the second dose for TCRbeta chain sequencing.

Recombination linked TRBV7-9 to TRBJ1-1, with an unclear D gene assignment. The sequence was collected from an adult in good health. Here the sequenced sample was peripheral blood, taken on day 0 of AZD1222 vaccination. The CDR3 protein is CASSLGAQPAFF. At the DNA level, the sequence is TGTGCCAGCAGCTTAGGGGCCCAACCGGCTTTCTTT.